These 26 T cell receptor beta chains were sequenced from one sample in a study of beta chain features in type 1 diabetes. Sequenced material consisted of expressed TCRB transcripts (all of the isolated RNA was reverse transcribed). Here immunoSEQ multiplex PCR was the method, and the copy in TCRdb shows in-frame clones only, minus some. The sample lists approximately 400,000 clones, about 15% seen once, with 0.019% in the top ten. Sequenced material: naive CD4+ T cells from blood. The receptors here all came from a woman in her late teens or twenties in good health.

This rearrangement joins TRBV28 to TRBJ1-4, with 7 bases that match TRBD1. CDR1 MDHEN and CDR2 SYDVKM come from the germline V gene. The CDR3 sequence is 13 residues long. V shed 11 bases and J 7 bases; nucleotides not matched to a gene: 10. The CDR3 nucleotides are TGTGCCGCAACGCAGGGGGTGCCTGAAAAACTGTTTTTT. It encodes CAATQGVPEKLFF. The full variable domain, with the rest looked up from reference TRBV28 and TRBJ1-4, is DVKVTQSSRYLVKRTGEKVFLECVQDMDHENMFWYRQDPGLGLRLIYFSYDVKMKEKGDIPEGYSVSREKKERFSLILESASTNQTSMYLCAATQGVPEKLFFGSGTQLSVL.

The chain uses TRBV2 and TRBJ2-5; 9 positions match TRBD1. With 4 bases clipped from V and 4 bases from J, the junction kept 10 bases outside the gene matches. Germline V CDR1 and CDR2: SNHLY, FYNNEI. The CDR3 has 16 amino acids. CDR3 sequence (DNA): TGTGCCAGCAGTGGTACAGGGGGCCTTTTGGGAGAGACCCAGTACTTC. Its translation: CASSGTGGLLGETQYF.

The rearrangement joins TRBV5-6 to TRBJ1-1, with D tentatively TRBD1 (6 bases). Germline CDR1 SGHDT, CDR2 YYEEEE. V lost 4 bases to trimming and J lost 7 bases, with 14 bases between them. The CDR3 has 13 amino acids. The CDR3: CASSPTGFLEAFF. In DNA form, the CDR3 reads TGTGCCAGCAGCCCCACAGGGTTTCTTGAAGCTTTCTTT.

There are a few counts of this clone. The chain is built from TRBV30 and TRBJ2-2, with 11 bases fitting TRBD2. Looked up from germline, CDR1 is GTSNPN and CDR2 is SVGIG (reference sequence). The CDR3 runs to 16 residues. The V and J ends lost 6 bases and 4 bases, in that order; junction bases with no gene match: 10. CDR3 nucleotides: TGTGCCTGTAGCGGGAGGGATCGGTTGGGCACCGGGGAGCTGTTTTTT. This encodes CACSGRDRLGTGELFF. Combining the CDR3 with reference TRBV30 and TRBJ2-2 gives the whole variable domain SQTIHQWPATLVQPVGSPLSLECTVEGTSNPNLYWYRQAAGRGLQLLFYSVGIGQISSEVPQNLSASRPQDRQFILSSKKLLLSDSGFYLCACSGRDRLGTGELFFGEGSRLTVL.

This clone was picked up a small number of times. The chain combines TRBV29-1 with TRBJ2-7, with 7 nucleotides matching TRBD2. Trimming removed 8 bases from V and 6 bases from J; junction bases left unmatched: 13. The CDR3 loop spans 13 amino acids. Germline CDR1 SQVTM, CDR2 ANQGSEA. The CDR3 bases are TGCAGCACATCGACTAGCAATGACGGCGAGCAGTACTTC. Translation: CSTSTSNDGEQYF.

This chain links TRBV7-9 with TRBJ2-5, with D perhaps TRBD2 (7 bases). CDR1 SEHNR and CDR2 FQNEAQ come from the germline V gene (reference sequence). V shed 4 bases and J shed 2 bases, with 17 bases lying between them. The CDR3 extends over 16 amino acids. The DNA for the CDR3 is TGTGCCAGCAGCTCCAAGGGGGGGACCGCACAAGAGACCCAGTACTTC. Amino acids: CASSSKGGTAQETQYF. Based on the CDR3 plus reference TRBV7-9 and TRBJ2-5, the full variable domain is DTGVSQNPRHKITKRGQNVTFRCDPISEHNRLYWYRQTLGQGPEFLTYFQNEAQLEKSRLLSDRFSAERPKGSFSTLEIQRTEQGDSAMYLCASSSKGGTAQETQYFGPGTRLLVL.

This clone was observed a few times. The chain links TRBV5-1 to TRBJ2-7; weak D call: TRBD1 (6 bases). V shed 1 base and J shed 0 bases, with 14 bases lying between them. This CDR3 contains 16 residues. Germline assignment: CDR1 SGHRS and CDR2 YFSETQ. CDR3 protein: CASSLNWDTRSYEQYF. DNA for the CDR3: TGCGCCAGCAGCTTGAACTGGGACACCCGCTCCTACGAGCAGTACTTC.

This clone was found a few times. The genes are TRBV6-5 and TRBJ2-5; perhaps TRBD1 as D (5 bases). In germline, CDR1 is MNHEY, CDR2 SVGAGI. The CDR3 totals 15 residues. Trimming removed 6 bases at V and 2 bases at J, with 16 bases between. CDR3 sequence reads: CASSRRLDRQETQYF. DNA for the CDR3: TGTGCCAGCAGCCGACGCTTAGACAGACAAGAGACCCAGTACTTC.

This sequence joins TRBV21-1 and TRBJ2-7; the table's D call TRBD2 went unverified against the DNA. TRBV21-1 is marked as a pseudogene. The CDR3 has 20 amino acids. The CDR3: CASSPGQGEASGVPIYEQYF. CDR3 DNA sequence: TGTGCCAGCAGCCCGGGACAGGGAGAGGCTAGCGGGGTCCCTATCTACGAGCAGTACTTC.

The chain employs TRBV6-1 and TRBJ1-1, with D uncertain. CDR3 length: 13 amino acids. Germline CDR1 MNHNS, CDR2 SASEGT. Trimming pared 2 bases from V and 9 bases from J, leaving 13 bases between. The CDR3 sequence is CASSEWRGRQAFF. The CDR3 bases are TGTGCCAGCAGTGAATGGCGTGGGCGACAAGCTTTCTTT.

This clone was found a few times. The gene calls are TRBV15 and TRBJ2-4; 8 bases are shared with TRBD1. The CDR3 has 15 amino acids. From germline, CDR1 is LNHNV and CDR2 YYDKDF (reference sequence). V dropped 4 bases and J dropped 14; count of bases not matched to a gene: 16. The CDR3 region is CATSTNSLRTGRKYF. CDR3 DNA: TGTGCCACCAGCACGAACTCGCTTCGGACAGGGCGAAAGTACTTC.

The chain links TRBV2 to TRBJ2-3; a weak D match, TRBD2 (6 bases). Trimming removed 2 bases at V and 1 base at J, with 13 bases between. In germline, CDR1 is SNHLY, CDR2 FYNNEI. This CDR3 contains 16 residues. The chain's CDR3 is CASSELGLARTDTQYF. CDR3 in DNA: TGTGCCAGCAGTGAACTGGGGCTAGCGCGCACAGATACGCAGTATTTT.

There are a few counts of this clone. V usage is TRBV18 and J usage is TRBJ1-1; D not certain. The CDR3 is 14 amino acids. The V gene lost 0 bases and the J gene lost 8 bases, with 13 bases spanning the gap. Germline loops: CDR1 KGHSH, CDR2 LQKENI. CDR3 region: CASSPPNGLLEAFF. CDR3 coding DNA: TGTGCCAGCTCACCACCGAATGGGCTTCTGGAAGCTTTCTTT.

In its sample, this clone was seen a few times. V usage is TRBV14 and J usage is TRBJ2-5; 9 bases match TRBD1. J lost 4 bases, V lost 4 bases, and 13 bases had no gene match. The length of the CDR3 is 17 residues. Germline CDR1 SGHDN, CDR2 FVKESK. Here the CDR3 reads CASSPVGTGMSGETQYF. The CDR3 nucleotides read TGTGCCAGCAGCCCGGTCGGGACAGGGATGTCGGGAGAGACCCAGTACTTC.

Only a few counts were recorded for this clone. The chain recombines TRBV27 with TRBJ1-4, with 9 bases lining up with TRBD1. The CDR3 spans 14 residues. The germline CDR1 and CDR2 sequences are MNHEY and SMNVEV (reference sequence). The junction had 3 bases not matched to a gene; V was cut back by 5 bases and J by 5 bases. The CDR3 region is CASSRDRGNEKLFF. CDR3 nucleotides: TGTGCCAGCAGTCGCGACAGGGGGAATGAAAAACTGTTTTTT.

The V gene is TRBV7-9, the J gene TRBJ2-5, with no clear D. Germline assignment: CDR1 SEHNR and CDR2 FQNEAQ (reference sequence). V lost 7 bases and J 2 bases, leaving 11 bases between the germline ends. This CDR3 comprises 13 residues. CDR3 nucleotides: TGTGCCAGCACCACTATGGGTCAAGAGACCCAGTACTTC. Protein: CASTTMGQETQYF.

In the case of this clone: One end of the junction varies from germline; a read error may be responsible. The chain joins TRBV20-1 to TRBJ2-3, with D perhaps TRBD2 (5 bases). This CDR3 has 11 amino acids. Germline assignment: CDR1 DFQATT and CDR2 SNEGSKA (reference sequence). The CDR3 protein is CSTRLEGTQYF. The CDR3 DNA follows: TGCAGTACTAGATTAGAGGGTACGCAGTATTTT.

This sequence joins TRBV30 and TRBJ2-2; 8 bases map to TRBD2. CDR1 and CDR2 from the germline V gene are GTSNPN and SVGIG (reference sequence). The V gene end was trimmed by 3 bases and the J gene end by 5 bases; junction bases not matched to a gene: 5. There are 14 residues in the CDR3. This CDR3 is CAWRTGGLTGELFF. CDR3 in DNA: TGTGCCTGGAGAACGGGAGGGCTTACCGGGGAGCTGTTTTTT.

This clone came up a few times. The genes are TRBV6-5 and TRBJ2-7; a weak D match, TRBD1 (6 bases). The CDR3 sequence is 13 residues long. V lost 5 bases to trimming and J lost 2 bases, with 10 bases between them. The germline gives CDR1 MNHEY, CDR2 SVGAGI. CDR3 region: CASSPDRPYEQYF. In DNA form, the CDR3 reads TGTGCCAGCAGTCCGGACAGACCCTACGAGCAGTACTTC.

This clone showed up just a few times. CDR3: CSVGLAGGPGEQFF. CDR3 coding DNA: TGCAGCGTTGGGCTAGCGGGAGGGCCGGGTGAGCAGTTCTTC. This sequence joins TRBV29-1 and TRBJ2-1; 12 bases map to TRBD2. Per the germline V gene, CDR1 is SQVTM and CDR2 is ANQGSEA. V shed 4 bases and J 9 bases; nucleotides not matched to a gene: 7. The CDR3 runs to 14 residues.

This clone has a handful of counts. The chain combines TRBV7-9 with TRBJ2-1, with TRBD1 matching 11 bases. Trimming at V came to 5 bases and at J to 7 bases, leaving 7 bases not matched to a gene. Germline V gene lookup returns CDR1 SEHNR and CDR2 FQNEAQ (reference sequence). CDR3 length: 15 residues. The CDR3, as DNA: TGTGCCAGCAGCCCAGGACAGGGGGCGCGGAATGAGCAGTTCTTC. Amino acids: CASSPGQGARNEQFF. Full variable domain (rest looked up from reference TRBV7-9 and TRBJ2-1): DTGVSQNPRHKITKRGQNVTFRCDPISEHNRLYWYRQTLGQGPEFLTYFQNEAQLEKSRLLSDRFSAERPKGSFSTLEIQRTEQGDSAMYLCASSPGQGARNEQFFGPGTRLTVL.

The V and J genes are TRBV19 and TRBJ2-2, with TRBD2 identical over 11 bases. The V segment lost 3 bases and the J segment 6 bases; nucleotides outside the gene matches: 6. There are 16 residues in the CDR3. Germline CDR1 reads LNHDA; CDR2 reads SQIVND (reference sequence). The CDR3 DNA reads as TGTGCCAGTAGTATCGGGCTAGCGGGAGGATCCGGGGAGCTGTTTTTT. This translates into CASSIGLAGGSGELFF.

The J gene is TRBJ2-2, the V gene TRBV5-6; weak D call: TRBD2 (6 bases). V was cut by 2 bases and J by 5 bases, with 13 bases left in between. CDR1 and CDR2 from the germline V gene are SGHDT and YYEEEE. The CDR3 loop spans 15 amino acids. The CDR3 nucleotides read TGTGCCAGCAGCTTTGCCGGGAGCTGGACCGGGGAGCTGTTTTTT. Protein sequence: CASSFAGSWTGELFF.

The chain has TRBV29-1 and TRBJ2-1; the D gene is possibly TRBD1 (6 bases). Deletions cut 5 bases from V and 7 bases from J, with 15 bases between. This CDR3 comprises 13 residues. Per the germline V gene, CDR1 is SQVTM and CDR2 is ANQGSEA. CDR3 residues: CSVPPLQGNEQFF. CDR3 coding DNA: TGCAGCGTTCCCCCATTACAGGGAAATGAGCAGTTCTTC.

This clone was observed a few times. The J gene is TRBJ1-2, the V gene TRBV5-1; 8 bases match TRBD1. The CDR3 totals 13 residues. After removal of 0 bases from V and 8 bases from J, the junction contained 3 bases not matched to a gene. Germline CDR1 SGHRS, CDR2 YFSETQ. The CDR3 DNA sequence: TGCGCCAGCAGCTTGGACGGGACAGGCGGCTACACCTTC. Translation: CASSLDGTGGYTF.

The J gene is TRBJ2-1, the V gene TRBV6-6; 7 bases line up with TRBD1. This CDR3 has 14 residues. With V trimmed by 2 bases and J by 9 bases, 7 bases remained unmatched. From germline, CDR1 is MNHNY and CDR2 SVGAGI (reference sequence). The CDR3 spells CASSYENRGSEQFF. The CDR3 DNA reads TGTGCCAGCAGTTACGAAAACAGGGGAAGTGAGCAGTTCTTC.